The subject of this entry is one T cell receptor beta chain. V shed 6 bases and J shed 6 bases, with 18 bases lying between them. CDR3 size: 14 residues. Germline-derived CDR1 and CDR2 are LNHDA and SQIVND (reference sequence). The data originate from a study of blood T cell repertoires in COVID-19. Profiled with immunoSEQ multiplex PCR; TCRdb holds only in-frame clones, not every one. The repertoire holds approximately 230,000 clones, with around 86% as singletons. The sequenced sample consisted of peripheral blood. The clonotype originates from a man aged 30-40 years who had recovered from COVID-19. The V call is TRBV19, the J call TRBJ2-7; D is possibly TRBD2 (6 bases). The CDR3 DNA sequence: TGTGCCAGTAGAATCGGCGGGGTCTATGGCGAGCAGTACTTC. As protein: CASRIGGVYGEQYF.